This T cell receptor (beta chain) is drawn from a study of blood T cell repertoires in COVID-19. Study overall: Researchers got acute and convalescent COVID-19 samples from the United States, Italy and Spain. PBMCs, B-cell-depleted T cells, or T cells provided the cDNA or gDNA that made up the material.

Authors' processing steps: Amplification with reference gene primers provided the estimates of nucleated cell counts. TCRdb keeps only in-frame clones here, not all; method: immunoSEQ multiplex PCR. Clone size and the V and J calls come from that table; the DNA yielded D and trimming. The sample lists about 120,000 clones; over 80% were seen once. From germline, CDR1 is MDHEN and CDR2 SYDVKM. Trimming cost V 3 bases and J 1 base, with 12 bases left between them. This CDR3 comprises 15 residues. The clonotype was recovered from a woman in her seventies with acute or convalescent COVID-19. Sequences were obtained from peripheral blood. V and J are TRBV28 and TRBJ1-1; tentative D call: TRBD1 (6 bases). This CDR3 reads CASSFAGAANTEAFF. CDR3 coding DNA: TGTGCCAGCAGTTTTGCAGGGGCAGCGAACACTGAAGCTTTCTTT.